The 4 T cell receptor beta chains given below trace back to one sample, sequenced in a study of blood T cell repertoires in COVID-19. Profiled with immunoSEQ multiplex PCR; TCRdb holds only in-frame clones, not every one. The profile shows fewer than 450,000 clones, about 89% of them singletons. The specimen sequenced was peripheral blood. The source is a woman in her fifties or sixties with COVID-19, enrolled during active disease.

In its sample, this clone was seen a few times. This chain links TRBV4-3 with TRBJ1-4, with TRBD1 matching 7 bases. Trimming at V came to 0 bases and at J to 3 bases, leaving 1 base not matched to a gene. Germline loops: CDR1 LGHNA, CDR2 YSLEER. This CDR3 spans 15 amino acids. CDR3 DNA sequence: TGCGCCAGCAGCCAAGACACAGGGGCTAATGAAAAACTGTTTTTT. This codes for CASSQDTGANEKLFF.

The chain carries TRBV4-1 and TRBJ2-1; 8 positions agree with TRBD1. This CDR3 spans 15 amino acids. The J segment lost 5 bases and the V segment lost 6 bases, leaving 9 bases of the junction unmatched. The germline gives CDR1 MGHRA, CDR2 YSYEKL. This CDR3 is CASSSSGQDNNEQFF. The CDR3 nucleotides read TGCGCCAGCAGTTCATCGGGACAGGACAACAATGAGCAGTTCTTC.

The rearrangement uses TRBV9 and TRBJ2-3, with 8 bases identical to TRBD2. The CDR3 sequence is 16 residues long. Trimming at V came to 0 bases and at J to 2 bases, leaving 5 bases not matched to a gene. Germline lookup yields CDR1 SGDLS and CDR2 YYNGEE. The chain's CDR3 is CASSVGLAMVTDTQYF. In DNA form, the CDR3 reads TGTGCCAGCAGCGTAGGACTAGCGATGGTCACAGATACGCAGTATTTT.

The chain is built from TRBV27 and TRBJ2-1; 11 positions match TRBD2. CDR3 size: 16 residues. J lost 6 bases, V lost 4 bases, and 8 bases had no gene match. Germline V lookup: CDR1 MNHEY, CDR2 SMNVEV (reference sequence). Written as DNA, the CDR3 is TGTGCCAGCAGTTGGATTCGACTAGCGGGAATCAATGAGCAGTTCTTC. This encodes CASSWIRLAGINEQFF.